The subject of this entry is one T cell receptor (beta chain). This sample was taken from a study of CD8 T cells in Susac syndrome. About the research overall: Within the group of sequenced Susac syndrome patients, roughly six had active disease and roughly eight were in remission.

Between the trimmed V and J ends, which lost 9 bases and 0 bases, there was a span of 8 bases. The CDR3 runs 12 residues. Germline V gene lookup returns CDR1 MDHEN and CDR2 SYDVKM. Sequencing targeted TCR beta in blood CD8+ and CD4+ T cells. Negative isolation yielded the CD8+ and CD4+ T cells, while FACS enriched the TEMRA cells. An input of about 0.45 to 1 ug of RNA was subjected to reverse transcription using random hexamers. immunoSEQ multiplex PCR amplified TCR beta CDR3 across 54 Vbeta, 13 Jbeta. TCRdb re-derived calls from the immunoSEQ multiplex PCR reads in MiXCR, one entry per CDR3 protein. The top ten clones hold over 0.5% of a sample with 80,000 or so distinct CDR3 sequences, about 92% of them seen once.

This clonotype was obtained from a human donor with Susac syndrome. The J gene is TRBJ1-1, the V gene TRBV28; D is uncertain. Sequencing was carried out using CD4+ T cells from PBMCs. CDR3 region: CASNSLNTEAFF. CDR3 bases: TGTGCCAGTAACAGCCTGAACACTGAAGCTTTCTTT.